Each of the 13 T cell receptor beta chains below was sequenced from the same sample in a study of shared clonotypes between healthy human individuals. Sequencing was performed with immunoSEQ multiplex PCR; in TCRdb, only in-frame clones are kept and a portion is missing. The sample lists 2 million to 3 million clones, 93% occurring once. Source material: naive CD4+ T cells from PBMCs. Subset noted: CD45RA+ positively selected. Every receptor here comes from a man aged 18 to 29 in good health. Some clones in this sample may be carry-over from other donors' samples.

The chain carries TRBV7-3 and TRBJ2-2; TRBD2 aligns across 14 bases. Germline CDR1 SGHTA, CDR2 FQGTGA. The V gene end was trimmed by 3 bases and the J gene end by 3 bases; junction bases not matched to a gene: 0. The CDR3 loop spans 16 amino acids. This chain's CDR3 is CASSLGLAGDTGELFF. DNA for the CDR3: TGTGCCAGCAGCTTGGGACTAGCGGGAGACACCGGGGAGCTGTTTTTT.

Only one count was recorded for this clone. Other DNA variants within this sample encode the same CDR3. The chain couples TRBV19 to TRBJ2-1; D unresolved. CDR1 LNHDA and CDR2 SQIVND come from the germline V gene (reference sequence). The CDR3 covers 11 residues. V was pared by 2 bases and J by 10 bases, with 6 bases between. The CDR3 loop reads CASSIWREQFF. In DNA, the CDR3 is TGTGCCAGTAGTATATGGCGGGAGCAGTTCTTC.

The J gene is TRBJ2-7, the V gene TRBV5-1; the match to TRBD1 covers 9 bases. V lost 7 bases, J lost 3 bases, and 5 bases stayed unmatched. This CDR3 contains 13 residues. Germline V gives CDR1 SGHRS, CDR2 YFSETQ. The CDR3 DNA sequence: TGCGCCAGCGGACGGACAGGGGTCTACGAGCAGTACTTC. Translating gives CASGRTGVYEQYF. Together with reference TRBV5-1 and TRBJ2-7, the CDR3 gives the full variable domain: KAGVTQTPRYLIKTRGQQVTLSCSPISGHRSVSWYQQTPGQGLQFLFEYFSETQRNKGNFPGRFSGRQFSNSRSEMNVSTLELGDSALYLCASGRTGVYEQYFGPGTRLTVT.

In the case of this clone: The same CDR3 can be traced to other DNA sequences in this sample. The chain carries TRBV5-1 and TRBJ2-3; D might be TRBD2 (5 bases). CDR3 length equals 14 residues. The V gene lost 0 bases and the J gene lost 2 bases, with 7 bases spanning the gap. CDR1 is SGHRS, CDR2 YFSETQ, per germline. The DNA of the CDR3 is TGCGCCAGCAGCTTGGGCGGGCCCACAGATACGCAGTATTTT. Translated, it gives CASSLGGPTDTQYF.

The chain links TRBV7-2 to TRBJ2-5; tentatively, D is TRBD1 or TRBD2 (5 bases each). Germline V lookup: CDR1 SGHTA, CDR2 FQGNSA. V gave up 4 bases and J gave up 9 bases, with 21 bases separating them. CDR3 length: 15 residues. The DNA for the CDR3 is TGTGCCAGCAGCTATGCCGGGACGGCGCCAAGGGCCCAGTACTTC. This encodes CASSYAGTAPRAQYF.

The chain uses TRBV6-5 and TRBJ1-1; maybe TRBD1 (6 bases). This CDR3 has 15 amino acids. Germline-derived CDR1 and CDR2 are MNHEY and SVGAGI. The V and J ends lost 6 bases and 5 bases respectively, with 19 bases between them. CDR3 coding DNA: TGTGCCAGCAGGCCGGGGCAGGGGCTGGGGACTGAAGCTTTCTTT. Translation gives CASRPGQGLGTEAFF.

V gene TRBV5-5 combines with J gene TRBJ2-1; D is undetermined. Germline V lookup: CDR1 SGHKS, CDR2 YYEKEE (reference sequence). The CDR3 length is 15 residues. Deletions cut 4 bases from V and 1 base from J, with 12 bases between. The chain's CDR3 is CASSPGGVSYNEQFF. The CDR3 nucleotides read TGTGCCAGCAGCCCGGGTGGGGTATCCTACAATGAGCAGTTCTTC. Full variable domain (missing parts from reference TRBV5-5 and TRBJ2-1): DAGVTQSPTHLIKTRGQQVTLRCSPISGHKSVSWYQQVLGQGPQFIFQYYEKEERGRGNFPDRFSARQFPNYSSELNVNALLLGDSALYLCASSPGGVSYNEQFFGPGTRLTVL.

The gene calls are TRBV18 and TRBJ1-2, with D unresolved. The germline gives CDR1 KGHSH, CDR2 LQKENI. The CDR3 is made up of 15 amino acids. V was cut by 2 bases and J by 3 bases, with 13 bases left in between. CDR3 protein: CASSPWEGLDYGYTF. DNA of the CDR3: TGTGCCAGCTCACCATGGGAAGGGCTGGACTATGGCTACACCTTC.

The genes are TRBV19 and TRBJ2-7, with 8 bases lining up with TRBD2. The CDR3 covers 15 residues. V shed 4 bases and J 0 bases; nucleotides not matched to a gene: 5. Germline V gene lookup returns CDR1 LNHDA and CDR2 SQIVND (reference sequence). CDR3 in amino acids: CASSTIAGSSYEQYF. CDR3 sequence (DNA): TGTGCCAGTAGTACGATAGCGGGAAGCTCCTACGAGCAGTACTTC.

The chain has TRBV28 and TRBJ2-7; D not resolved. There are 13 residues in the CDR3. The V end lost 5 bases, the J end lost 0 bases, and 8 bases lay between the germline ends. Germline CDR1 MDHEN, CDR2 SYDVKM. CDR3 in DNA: TGTGCCAGCAGTGTCTCGTCCTCCTACGAGCAGTACTTC. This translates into CASSVSSSYEQYF.

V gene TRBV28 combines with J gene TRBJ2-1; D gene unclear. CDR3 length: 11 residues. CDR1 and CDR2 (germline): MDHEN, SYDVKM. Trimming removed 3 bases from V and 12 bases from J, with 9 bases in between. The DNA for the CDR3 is TGTGCCAGCAGTTTCTATCTACGGCAGTTCTTC. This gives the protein CASSFYLRQFF.

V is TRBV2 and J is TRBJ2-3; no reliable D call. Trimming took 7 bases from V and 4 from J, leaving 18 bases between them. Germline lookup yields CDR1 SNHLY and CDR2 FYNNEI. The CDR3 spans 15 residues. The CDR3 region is CASTRGLFSPDTQYF. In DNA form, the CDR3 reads TGTGCCAGCACCCGAGGCCTGTTCAGCCCAGATACGCAGTATTTT.

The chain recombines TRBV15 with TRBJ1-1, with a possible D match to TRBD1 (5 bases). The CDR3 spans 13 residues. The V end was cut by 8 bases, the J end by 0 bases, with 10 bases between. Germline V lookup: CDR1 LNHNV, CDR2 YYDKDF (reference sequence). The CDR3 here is CATSGELNTEAFF. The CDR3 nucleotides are TGTGCCACCTCGGGGGAGCTGAACACTGAAGCTTTCTTT.